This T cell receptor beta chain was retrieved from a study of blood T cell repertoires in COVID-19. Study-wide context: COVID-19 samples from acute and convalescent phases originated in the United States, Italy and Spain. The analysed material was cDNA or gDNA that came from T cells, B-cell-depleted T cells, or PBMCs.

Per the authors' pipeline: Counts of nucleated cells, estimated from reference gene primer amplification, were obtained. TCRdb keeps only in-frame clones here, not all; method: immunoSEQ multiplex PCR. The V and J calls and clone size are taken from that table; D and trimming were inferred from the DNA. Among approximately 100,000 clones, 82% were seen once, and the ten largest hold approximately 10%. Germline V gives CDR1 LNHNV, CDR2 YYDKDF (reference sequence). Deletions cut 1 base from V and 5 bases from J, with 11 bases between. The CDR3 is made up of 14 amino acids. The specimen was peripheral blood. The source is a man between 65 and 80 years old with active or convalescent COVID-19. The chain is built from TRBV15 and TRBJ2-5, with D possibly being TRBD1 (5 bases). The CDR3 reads CATSRGGPRETQYF. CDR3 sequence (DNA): TGTGCCACCAGCAGAGGGGGCCCTCGGGAGACCCAGTACTTC.